Following are 11 T cell receptor beta chains from one sample sequenced in a study of shared clonotypes between healthy human individuals. The assay was immunoSEQ multiplex PCR, and TCRdb's table has in-frame clones only and misses some. The sample consists of under 2.5 million clones, 80% to 95% of them appearing once. The sequencing sample was made of naive CD4+ T cells from PBMCs. Subset described: CD45RA+ positively selected. These receptors all stem from a young man in good health. Some clones in this sample may be carry-over from other donors' samples.

The V and J genes are TRBV6-1 and TRBJ1-1, with D perhaps matching TRBD1 (6 bases). Trimming took 8 bases from V and 7 from J, leaving 20 bases between them. This CDR3 is 14 amino acids long. Germline V gene sequence: CDR1 MNHNS, CDR2 SASEGT. The CDR3 loop is CASWPVRGAGEAFF. The CDR3 coding sequence is TGTGCCAGCTGGCCGGTAAGGGGGGCAGGTGAAGCTTTCTTT.

Regarding this clone: Other DNA sequences in the same sample also yield this CDR3. The chain has TRBV10-3 and TRBJ2-3, with 8 bases fitting TRBD2. Losses at the gene ends were 0 bases for V and 2 bases for J; bases not matched to a gene: 1. Germline CDR1 reads ENHRY; CDR2 reads SYGVKD. The CDR3 extends over 15 amino acids. The CDR3 DNA sequence: TGTGCCATCAGTGAGTCTAGCGGGAACACAGATACGCAGTATTTT. It specifies CAISESSGNTDTQYF.

This clone was seen a single time. The chain has TRBV28 and TRBJ2-1; tentatively, D is TRBD2 (5 bases). The V gene lost 11 bases and the J gene lost 0 bases, with 11 bases spanning the gap. Germline-derived CDR1 and CDR2 are MDHEN and SYDVKM. CDR3 size: 13 residues. Written as DNA, the CDR3 is TGTGCCGGCCGGGGAAACTCCTACAATGAGCAGTTCTTC. Amino acid sequence: CAGRGNSYNEQFF.

The chain couples TRBV27 to TRBJ2-7; D gene ambiguous. Deletions cut 11 bases from V and 2 bases from J, with 16 bases between. Germline CDR1 MNHEY, CDR2 SMNVEV (reference sequence). The CDR3 contains 13 residues. This CDR3 is CAAAVGPTYEQYF. The CDR3 nucleotides are TGTGCCGCAGCAGTCGGCCCAACCTACGAGCAGTACTTC.

The chain couples TRBV6-5 to TRBJ2-2; 7 bases are a match to TRBD1. CDR1 is MNHEY and CDR2 is SVGAGI in the germline V gene. The length of the CDR3 is 15 residues. V shed 7 bases and J 4 bases; nucleotides not matched to a gene: 9. Here the CDR3 reads CASTSPHRGTGELFF. In DNA, the CDR3 is TGTGCCAGCACTTCACCTCACAGGGGCACCGGGGAGCTGTTTTTT.

This chain uses TRBV7-9 with TRBJ2-3, with D perhaps TRBD1 (5 bases). V gave up 5 bases and J gave up 0 bases, with 18 bases separating them. The CDR3 has 17 amino acids. Germline CDR1 is SEHNR and CDR2 is FQNEAQ (reference sequence). The CDR3 loop is CASSRSGHSASTDTQYF. CDR3 coding DNA: TGTGCCAGCAGCCGATCAGGACATTCTGCTAGCACAGATACGCAGTATTTT.

This clone was seen a single time. J is TRBJ2-2 and V is TRBV7-9; 8 bases match TRBD2. The CDR3 sequence is 15 residues long. The V segment lost 9 bases and the J segment 2 bases; nucleotides outside the gene matches: 8. Germline assignment: CDR1 SEHNR and CDR2 FQNEAQ (reference sequence). The CDR3, as DNA: TGTGCCAGGGGATTATTAGCGGGAAACACCGGGGAGCTGTTTTTT. Its translation is CARGLLAGNTGELFF.

The chain couples TRBV29-1 to TRBJ2-1; TRBD2 matches at 14 bases. V shed 4 bases, J shed 9 bases, and the junction held 8 bases outside the gene matches. The CDR3 sequence is 15 residues long. In germline, CDR1 is SQVTM, CDR2 ANQGSEA. CDR3 sequence: CSVAPGLAGVGEQFF. CDR3 in DNA: TGCAGCGTTGCCCCGGGACTAGCGGGAGTAGGTGAGCAGTTCTTC.

The chain uses TRBV27 and TRBJ1-6; TRBD1 might be the D (5 bases). Germline CDR1 reads MNHEY; CDR2 reads SMNVEV (reference sequence). V lost 6 bases, J lost 8 bases, and 14 bases lay in between. This CDR3 contains 14 residues. CDR3 sequence (DNA): TGTGCCAGCAGGCCGCGGGACGCCTATTCACCCCTCCACTTT. This codes for CASRPRDAYSPLHF.

This chain uses TRBV15 with TRBJ2-2, with 12 bases aligning to TRBD2. The CDR3 runs to 18 residues. Germline V gene sequence: CDR1 LNHNV, CDR2 YYDKDF (reference sequence). V lost 8 bases and J lost 3; bases outside the gene matches: 13. The CDR3: CATVPRRLAGAYTGELFF. The CDR3 region has the DNA TGTGCCACCGTGCCTCGCCGACTAGCGGGAGCCTACACCGGGGAGCTGTTTTTT.

This clone has only a few counts. The genes are TRBV19 and TRBJ2-1; 7 bases line up with TRBD1. V lost 3 bases and J lost 0; bases outside the gene matches: 5. The length of the CDR3 is 16 residues. Germline lookup yields CDR1 LNHDA and CDR2 SQIVND (reference sequence). The CDR3 protein is CASSIVTGSSYNEQFF. The CDR3 DNA reads as TGTGCCAGTAGTATCGTGACAGGGAGCTCCTACAATGAGCAGTTCTTC.